This T cell receptor beta chain came from a study of cytomegalovirus exposure and HLA in healthy donors. Study-wide findings and caveats: About 87% or about 30% of the time was how often most TCR beta V segments were productive, according to an earlier analysis. The study put some 150 TCR beta chains on its list as cytomegalovirus-associated. Reports credit the classifier with highly specific, highly sensitive diagnosis of cytomegalovirus status.

With regard to this clone: Its antigen is still unknown.

The V and J ends lost 1 base and 4 bases, in that order; junction bases with no gene match: 6. This CDR3 region has 14 residues. Germline-derived CDR1 and CDR2 are GTSNPN and SVGIG (reference sequence). The study ran its PCR with 60 Vbeta and 13 Jbeta primers. Method: immunoSEQ multiplex PCR; TCRdb's copy keeps in-frame clones and lacks some. Among around 140,000 clones listed, over 70% were seen once. This TCR was recovered from a man aged 35-49 years in good health and CMV-seronegative. The sample comprised PBMCs. The chain couples TRBV30 to TRBJ1-2; 7 bases agree with TRBD1. The CDR3 DNA reads as TGTGCCTGGAGTGACGGGACAGACGGCTATGGCTACACCTTC. This translates into CAWSDGTDGYGYTF.